This entry lists 29 T cell receptor beta chains sequenced from one sample in a study of blood T cell repertoires in COVID-19. Assay used: immunoSEQ multiplex PCR; TCRdb lists only in-frame clones, some missing. The sample lists around 250,000 clones, roughly nine tenths occurring once. What was sequenced was PBMCs or T cells enriched from blood (not recorded which). These receptors all stem from a human donor in a cohort exposed to, infected with or recovered from COVID-19 (not recorded which). The donor label of this sample is uncertain.

This clone came up a few times. The V gene is TRBV4-2, the J gene TRBJ2-3, with a weak D call TRBD2 (6 bases). This CDR3 has 14 residues. V lost 1 base and J lost 4, with 9 bases in between. Germline V gives CDR1 LGHNA, CDR2 YNFKEQ. The CDR3 region is CASSQALASDTQYF. CDR3 bases: TGTGCCAGCAGCCAAGCTCTAGCGTCAGATACGCAGTATTTT.

The CDR3 DNA follows: TGTGCCAGCAGACTAGGCCCGGGACTAGCGGGGACCGGGGAGCTGTTTTTT. Amino acids: CASRLGPGLAGTGELFF. The V gene is TRBV14, the J gene TRBJ2-2; 13 bases are a match to TRBD2. This CDR3 is 17 amino acids long. CDR1 SGHDN and CDR2 FVKESK come from the germline V gene. V lost 6 bases, J lost 5 bases, and 9 bases stayed unmatched.

Comment on this clone: This CDR3 is missing its conserved last phenylalanine or tryptophan, likely due to a read error. The DNA is left out, because the CDR3 cannot be placed on it with certainty; the CDR3 is given as TCRdb lists it. The genes are TRBV5-4 and TRBJ1-1; TRBD1, the table's D call, lacks a check against the DNA. Germline CDR1 SGHNT, CDR2 YYREEE (reference sequence). The CDR3 is made up of 10 amino acids, end residues included. CDR3 in amino acids: CASSPRQNPA.

This clone was seen a few times. The chain has TRBV2 and TRBJ2-6; possibly TRBD1 for D (5 bases). Per germline, CDR1 SNHLY and CDR2 FYNNEI. The CDR3 spans 19 residues. The germline V and J ends were trimmed by 6 bases and 2 bases, with 23 bases remaining between them. The CDR3 here is CASRGYETAVLTGANVLTF. CDR3 coding DNA: TGTGCCAGCAGGGGTTACGAGACAGCTGTCTTAACTGGGGCCAACGTCCTGACTTTC.

This chain joins TRBV5-6 and TRBJ1-5; 7 nucleotides agree with TRBD1. The germline V gene encodes CDR1 SGHDT and CDR2 YYEEEE. This CDR3 comprises 13 residues. V trimming: 4 bases; J trimming: 6 bases; junction bases outside the gene matches: 4. For the CDR3, the DNA is TGTGCCAGCAGCCTACAGGGGACTCAGCCCCAGCATTTT. Residues: CASSLQGTQPQHF. The complete variable domain, with remaining parts taken from reference TRBV5-6 and TRBJ1-5, reads DAGVTQSPTHLIKTRGQQVTLRCSPKSGHDTVSWYQQALGQGPQFIFQYYEEEERQRGNFPDRFSGHQFPNYSSELNVNALLLGDSALYLCASSLQGTQPQHFGDGTRLSIL.

The gene calls are TRBV12-3 or TRBV12-4 and TRBJ2-5; TRBD2 might be the D (5 bases). The CDR3 is 13 residues long. Trimming cost V 5 bases and J 5 bases, with 12 bases left between them. CDR3 sequence (DNA): TGTGCCAGCAGTCCCCGTGCGGGCGAGACCCAGTACTTC. Its protein product is CASSPRAGETQYF.

The chain joins TRBV6-2 or TRBV6-3 to TRBJ2-5, with 7 bases aligning to TRBD2. Trimming at V came to 6 bases and at J to 2 bases, leaving 9 bases not matched to a gene. This CDR3 contains 15 residues. The germline CDR1 and CDR2 sequences are MNHEY and SVGEGT. CDR3 in amino acids: CASSLLGGRQETQYF. The DNA of the CDR3 is TGTGCCAGCAGCCTATTGGGGGGGAGACAAGAGACCCAGTACTTC.

V and J are TRBV11-2 and TRBJ2-5; unclear D gene. The V end lost 8 bases, the J end lost 4 bases, and 11 bases lay between the germline ends. This CDR3 comprises 12 residues. Germline V lookup: CDR1 SGHAT, CDR2 FQNNGV. The CDR3 DNA sequence: TGTGCCAGCCGCCCCGGTGGAGAGACCCAGTACTTC. This codes for CASRPGGETQYF.

This clone was found once. The rearrangement joins TRBV5-6 to TRBJ1-2; TRBD1 aligns across 9 bases. This CDR3 is built from 16 residues. Trimming cost V 2 bases and J 5 bases; bases outside gene matches: 10. CDR1 is SGHDT and CDR2 is YYEEEE in the germline V gene. Here the CDR3 DNA reads TGTGCCAGCAGCTTCATGGGACAGGGAAGGAAGTATGGCTACACCTTC. The encoded protein is CASSFMGQGRKYGYTF. Full variable domain (rest looked up from reference TRBV5-6 and TRBJ1-2): DAGVTQSPTHLIKTRGQQVTLRCSPKSGHDTVSWYQQALGQGPQFIFQYYEEEERQRGNFPDRFSGHQFPNYSSELNVNALLLGDSALYLCASSFMGQGRKYGYTFGSGTRLTVV.

The J gene is TRBJ2-3, the V gene TRBV19; 9 positions match TRBD2. The CDR3 is made up of 16 amino acids. The trim removed 7 bases at V and 0 bases at J, leaving 8 bases unmatched. Per the germline V gene, CDR1 is LNHDA and CDR2 is SQIVND (reference sequence). The CDR3 region is CASTERGAFSTDTQYF. The CDR3 bases are TGTGCCAGTACCGAGCGGGGGGCCTTCAGCACAGATACGCAGTATTTT.

DNA of the CDR3: TGTGCCAGCAGCGTCCAGGGGGCTGCAGGAAACACCATATATTTT. It translates to CASSVQGAAGNTIYF. The chain employs TRBV9 and TRBJ1-3; 8 bases fit TRBD1. Germline V CDR1 and CDR2: SGDLS, YYNGEE. The CDR3 covers 15 residues. Unmatched junction bases numbered 5, after V lost 2 bases and J lost 4 bases.

This chain joins TRBV7-2 and TRBJ2-2; the match to TRBD1 covers 10 bases. Unmatched junction bases numbered 6, after V lost 5 bases and J lost 9 bases. Germline V gives CDR1 SGHTA, CDR2 FQGNSA. The CDR3 length is 14 residues. The CDR3 region is CASSIGTGERELFF. The CDR3 nucleotides read TGTGCCAGCAGCATTGGGACAGGGGAGCGGGAGCTGTTTTTT.

The table lists this clone with a few counts. The chain recombines TRBV7-2 with TRBJ2-7; possibly TRBD2 for D (5 bases). Deletions cut 1 base from V and 1 base from J, with 17 bases between. This CDR3 has 17 amino acids. Per the germline V gene, CDR1 is SGHTA and CDR2 is FQGNSA. Here the CDR3 reads CASSLGSLTRKSYEQYF. CDR3 DNA: TGTGCCAGCAGCTTAGGGTCTCTTACTAGGAAATCCTACGAGCAGTACTTC.

This sequence joins TRBV11-2 and TRBJ2-1, with 8 bases identical to TRBD2. Germline values: CDR1 SGHAT, CDR2 FQNNGV. J lost 3 bases, V lost 1 base, and 8 bases had no gene match. The CDR3 consists of 17 residues. This chain's CDR3 is CASSLAGVSGNYNEQFF. The CDR3 bases are TGTGCCAGCAGCTTAGCCGGGGTTAGCGGGAACTACAATGAGCAGTTCTTC.

The CDR3 sequence is CSASTPGYNQPQHF. CDR3 DNA sequence: TGCAGTGCTAGTACTCCAGGGTACAATCAGCCCCAGCATTTT. The chain has TRBV20-1 and TRBJ1-5; possibly TRBD1 for D (5 bases). Germline values: CDR1 DFQATT, CDR2 SNEGSKA (reference sequence). CDR3 length: 14 amino acids. V was trimmed by 3 bases and J by 3 bases, leaving 12 bases between them.

The chain links TRBV3-1 (or the pseudogene TRBV3-2) to TRBJ2-5; D is perhaps TRBD1 (5 bases). The ends were cut back, 2 bases at V and 2 bases at J, with 6 bases in the middle. CDR3 size: 13 residues. Germline V gene data show CDR1 as LGHDT and CDR2 as YNNKEL (reference sequence). The CDR3 DNA is TGTGCCAGCAGCCAAAGGGGACAAGAGACCCAGTACTTC. It specifies CASSQRGQETQYF.

V is TRBV24-1 and J is TRBJ1-2; possible D gene TRBD1, 6 bases. Germline lookup yields CDR1 KGHDR and CDR2 SFDVKD. The CDR3 is 13 residues long. Trimming cost V 5 bases and J 6 bases, with 12 bases left between them. The CDR3, as DNA: TGTGCCACCAGTGGTACACAGGGCGATGGCTACACCTTC. It encodes CATSGTQGDGYTF.

This chain links TRBV2 with TRBJ2-1, with D tentatively TRBD2 (6 bases). Germline V gene lookup returns CDR1 SNHLY and CDR2 FYNNEI. Trimming shortened V by 6 bases and J by 3 bases, and 9 bases separated the two germline ends. The CDR3 loop spans 13 amino acids. This CDR3 is CASRLALYNEQFF. The CDR3 DNA reads as TGTGCCAGCAGACTAGCCCTCTACAATGAGCAGTTCTTC.

The chain couples TRBV4-1 to TRBJ2-5, with D perhaps matching TRBD1 (6 bases). Trimming took 3 bases from V and 5 from J, leaving 19 bases between them. The V gene's germline CDR1 is MGHRA and CDR2 YSYEKL. The CDR3 spans 16 residues. The CDR3 nucleotides are TGCGCCAGCAGCCAGATGGGTCGAGGGGGAGAGGAGACCCAGTACTTC. Translated: CASSQMGRGGEETQYF.

The V gene is TRBV4-2, the J gene TRBJ2-1, with 13 bases that match TRBD2. V shed 4 bases and J 0 bases; nucleotides not matched to a gene: 24. The V gene's germline CDR1 is LGHNA and CDR2 YNFKEQ. The CDR3 length is 24 residues. Here the CDR3 reads CASSPSRTGRPTSGGSFSYNEQFF. The DNA for the CDR3 is TGTGCCAGCAGCCCGTCCCGGACAGGGAGACCGACTAGCGGGGGGTCCTTCTCCTACAATGAGCAGTTCTTC.

V gene TRBV2 combines with J gene TRBJ1-4; D possibly corresponds to TRBD1 (5 bases). With 6 bases removed from V and 15 bases from J, the gap between germline ends came to 20 bases. This CDR3 contains 13 residues. CDR1 is SNHLY, CDR2 FYNNEI, per germline. The CDR3 protein is CASRGGTVGPLFF. The CDR3 coding sequence is TGTGCCAGCAGAGGCGGGACTGTGGGACCCTTGTTTTTT.

The chain is built from TRBV19 and TRBJ2-5; no reliable D call. Trimming took off 3 bases at V and 5 bases at J, with 10 bases between the two ends. This CDR3 is built from 13 residues. CDR1 is LNHDA and CDR2 is SQIVND in the germline V gene (reference sequence). The CDR3 DNA follows: TGTGCCAGTAGTATGGGTGGGCCTGAGACCCAGTACTTC. Its protein product is CASSMGGPETQYF.

The chain uses TRBV7-2 and TRBJ1-2; D may be TRBD1 (6 bases). Germline V gives CDR1 SGHTA, CDR2 FQGNSA. The V and J ends lost 4 bases and 4 bases respectively, with 10 bases between them. The CDR3 is made up of 13 amino acids. CDR3 sequence: CASSSGQTYGYTF. CDR3 DNA: TGTGCCAGCAGCTCGGGACAAACCTATGGCTACACCTTC.

This sequence joins TRBV10-3 and TRBJ1-4; TRBD1 is a possible D gene (5 bases). Germline CDR1 and CDR2: ENHRY and SYGVKD. The V end lost 3 bases, the J end lost 3 bases, and 14 bases lay between the germline ends. CDR3 length: 16 amino acids. DNA for the CDR3: TGTGCCATCAGTGATACGTTACGGGGGGCTAATGAAAAACTGTTTTTT. This gives the protein CAISDTLRGANEKLFF.

The V gene is TRBV9, the J gene TRBJ1-6, with D unresolved. Germline V CDR1 and CDR2: SGDLS, YYNGEE. The V gene lost 4 bases and the J gene lost 9 bases, with 17 bases spanning the gap. This CDR3 has 15 amino acids. The chain's CDR3 is CASSPGIGFSSPLHF. Written as DNA, the CDR3 is TGTGCCAGCAGCCCTGGAATCGGGTTCAGTTCACCCCTCCACTTT.

The rearrangement uses TRBV9 and TRBJ1-1; 11 positions agree with TRBD1. Germline loops: CDR1 SGDLS, CDR2 YYNGEE. V lost 4 bases and J lost 3; bases outside the gene matches: 5. The CDR3 spans 15 residues. The CDR3 DNA follows: TGTGCCAGCAGCCTCTGGACAGGGGGCCACACTGAAGCTTTCTTT. Protein product: CASSLWTGGHTEAFF.

The chain has TRBV2 and TRBJ2-5; TRBD2 agrees at 13 bases. Germline V gene lookup returns CDR1 SNHLY and CDR2 FYNNEI. This CDR3 spans 17 amino acids. V lost 5 bases and J lost 3; bases outside the gene matches: 9. CDR3 sequence: CASSTPGTSGVKETQYF. The CDR3 coding sequence is TGTGCCAGCAGTACCCCCGGGACTAGCGGGGTAAAAGAGACCCAGTACTTC.

The rearrangement links TRBV12-3 or TRBV12-4 to TRBJ1-5, with 7 bases matching TRBD1. The length of the CDR3 is 13 residues. V gave up 11 bases and J gave up 4 bases; unmatched junction bases: 8. CDR3 sequence reads: CASRQGENQPQHF. In DNA form, the CDR3 reads TGTGCCTCCAGACAGGGAGAGAATCAGCCCCAGCATTTT.

J is TRBJ1-1 and V is TRBV29-1, with 7 bases that match TRBD1. CDR1 and CDR2 (germline): SQVTM, ANQGSEA. This CDR3 is built from 13 residues. With V trimmed by 4 bases and J by 1 base, 3 bases remained unmatched. CDR3 sequence reads: CSVGQGGNTEAFF. CDR3 DNA sequence: TGCAGCGTTGGACAGGGCGGGAACACTGAAGCTTTCTTT.